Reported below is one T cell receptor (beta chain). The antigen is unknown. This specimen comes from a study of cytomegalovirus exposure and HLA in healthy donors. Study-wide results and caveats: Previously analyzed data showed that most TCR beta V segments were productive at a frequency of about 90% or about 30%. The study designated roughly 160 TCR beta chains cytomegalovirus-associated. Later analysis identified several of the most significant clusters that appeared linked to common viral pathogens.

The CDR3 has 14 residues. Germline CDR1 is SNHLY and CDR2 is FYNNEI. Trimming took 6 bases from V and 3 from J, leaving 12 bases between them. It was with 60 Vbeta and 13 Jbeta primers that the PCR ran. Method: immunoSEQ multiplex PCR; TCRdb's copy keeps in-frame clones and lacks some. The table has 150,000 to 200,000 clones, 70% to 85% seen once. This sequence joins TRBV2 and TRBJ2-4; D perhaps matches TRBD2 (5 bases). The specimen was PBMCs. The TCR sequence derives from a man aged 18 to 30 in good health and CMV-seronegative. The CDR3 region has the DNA TGTGCCAGCAGGAGAGAGGGTGGCAAAAACATTCAGTACTTC. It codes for CASRREGGKNIQYF.